This T cell receptor (beta chain) was sequenced for a study of blood T cell repertoires in COVID-19. About the research overall: In each case, the material was cDNA or gDNA derived from T cells, B-cell-depleted T cells, or PBMCs.

Profiled with immunoSEQ multiplex PCR; TCRdb holds only in-frame clones, not every one. The table shows approximately 300,000 clones, with about 82% occurring only once. The CDR3 spans 18 residues. J was trimmed by 5 bases and V by 1 base; bases with no gene match: 12. Germline CDR1 is LGHDT and CDR2 is YNNKEL (reference sequence). The TCR originated in a woman in her 50s with acute or convalescent COVID-19. V gene TRBV3-1 (or the pseudogene TRBV3-2) combines with J gene TRBJ2-2; TRBD1 aligns across 8 bases. The specimen sequenced was peripheral blood. The CDR3 protein is CASSQVWGTGGGTGELFF. DNA for the CDR3: TGTGCCAGCAGCCAAGTTTGGGGGACAGGAGGAGGAACCGGGGAGCTGTTTTTT.